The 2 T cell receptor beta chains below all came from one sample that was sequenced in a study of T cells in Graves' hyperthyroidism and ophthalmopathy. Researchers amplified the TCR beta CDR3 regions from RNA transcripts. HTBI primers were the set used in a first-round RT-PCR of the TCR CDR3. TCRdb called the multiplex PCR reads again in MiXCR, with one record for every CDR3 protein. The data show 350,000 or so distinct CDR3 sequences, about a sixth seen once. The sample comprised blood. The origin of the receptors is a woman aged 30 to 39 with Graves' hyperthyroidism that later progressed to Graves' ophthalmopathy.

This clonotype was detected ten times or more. The CDR3 reads CASSLQERNEKLFF. The CDR3, as DNA: TGCGCCAGCAGCTTACAGGAGAGGAATGAAAAACTGTTTTTT. The gene calls are TRBV5-1 and TRBJ1-4, with a weak D call TRBD1 (5 bases). The germline V gene encodes CDR1 SGHRS and CDR2 YFSETQ. The length of the CDR3 is 14 residues. The V end lost 2 bases, the J end lost 5 bases, and 10 bases lay between the germline ends.

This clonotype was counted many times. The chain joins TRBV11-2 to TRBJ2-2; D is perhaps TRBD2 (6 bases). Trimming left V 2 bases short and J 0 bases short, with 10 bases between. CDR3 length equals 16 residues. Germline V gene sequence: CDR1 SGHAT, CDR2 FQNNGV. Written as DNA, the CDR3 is TGTGCCAGCAGCTTATCCACTAGCCCGAACACCGGGGAGCTGTTTTTT. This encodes CASSLSTSPNTGELFF. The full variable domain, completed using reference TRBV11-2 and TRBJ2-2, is EAGVAQSPRYKIIEKRQSVAFWCNPISGHATLYWYQQILGQGPKLLIQFQNNGVVDDSQLPKDRFSAERLKGVDSTLKIQPAKLEDSAVYLCASSLSTSPNTGELFFGEGSRLTVL.